Listed here is a single T cell receptor beta chain. The antigen is undetermined. V lost 3 bases to trimming and J lost 6 bases, with 14 bases between them. The CDR3 totals 14 residues. CDR1 is SGHVS and CDR2 is FQNEAQ in the germline V gene. This sample was taken from a study of circulating and synovial CD4+ cells in juvenile arthritis. General observations from the study: Traditional Vbeta family usage analysis missed the pathogenic-like versus bulk difference. Some such blood samples were as oligoclonal as synovium. CPL and bulk CD4 samples differed at least tenfold in T cell genomes.

Assay used: immunoSEQ multiplex PCR; TCRdb lists only in-frame clones, some missing. The sample includes around 32,000 clones, 90% to 95% seen only once; the top ten take 0.55% to 0.85%. Sequenced samples came from active juvenile idiopathic arthritis patients. The sequencing sample was made of CD4+ T cells from blood. V is TRBV7-8 and J is TRBJ1-1, with D perhaps TRBD1 (5 bases). This TCR came from a human donor with juvenile idiopathic arthritis. CDR3 residues: CASSFSVGGPEAFF. The DNA for the CDR3 is TGTGCCAGCAGCTTCTCTGTGGGGGGTCCTGAAGCTTTCTTT.